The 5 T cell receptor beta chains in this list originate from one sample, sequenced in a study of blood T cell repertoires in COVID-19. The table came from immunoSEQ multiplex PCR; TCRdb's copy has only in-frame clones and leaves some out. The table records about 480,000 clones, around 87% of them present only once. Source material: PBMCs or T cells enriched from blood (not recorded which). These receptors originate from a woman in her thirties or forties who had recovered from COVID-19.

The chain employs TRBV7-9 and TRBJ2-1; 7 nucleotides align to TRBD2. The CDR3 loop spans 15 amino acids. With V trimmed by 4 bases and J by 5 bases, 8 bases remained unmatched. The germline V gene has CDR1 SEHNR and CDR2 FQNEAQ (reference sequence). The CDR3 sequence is CASSSVGGGHNEQFF. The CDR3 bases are TGTGCCAGCAGCTCGGTCGGGGGAGGGCACAATGAGCAGTTCTTC.

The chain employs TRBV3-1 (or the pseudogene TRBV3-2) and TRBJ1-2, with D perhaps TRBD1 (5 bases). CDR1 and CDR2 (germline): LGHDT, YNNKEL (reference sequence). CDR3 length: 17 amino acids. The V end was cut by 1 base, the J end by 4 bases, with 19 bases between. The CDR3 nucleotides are TGTGCCAGCAGCCAAGGTTCGTGGGGGGGGACGTTCTATGGCTACACCTTC. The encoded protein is CASSQGSWGGTFYGYTF.

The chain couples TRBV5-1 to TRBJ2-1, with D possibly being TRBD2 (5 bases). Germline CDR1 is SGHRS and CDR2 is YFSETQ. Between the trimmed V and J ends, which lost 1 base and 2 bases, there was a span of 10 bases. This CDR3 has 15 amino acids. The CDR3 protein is CASSLRADPYNEQFF. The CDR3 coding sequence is TGCGCCAGCAGCTTGCGAGCGGACCCCTACAATGAGCAGTTCTTC.

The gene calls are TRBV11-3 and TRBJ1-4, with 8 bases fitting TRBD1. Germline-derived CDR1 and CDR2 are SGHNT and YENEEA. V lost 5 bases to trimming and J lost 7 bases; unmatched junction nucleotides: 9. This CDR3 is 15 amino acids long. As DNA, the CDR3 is TGTGCCAGCAGCCTCAGGACAGGGAGGACTGAAAAACTGTTTTTT. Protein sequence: CASSLRTGRTEKLFF.

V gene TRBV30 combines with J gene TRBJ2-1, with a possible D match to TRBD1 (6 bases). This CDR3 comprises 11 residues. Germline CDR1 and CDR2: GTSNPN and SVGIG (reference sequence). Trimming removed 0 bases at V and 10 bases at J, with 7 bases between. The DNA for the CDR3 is TGTGCCTGGAGTGTTAGGGGGGAGCAGTTCTTC. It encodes CAWSVRGEQFF.